Shown below are 26 T cell receptor beta chains from a single sample sequenced in a study of CD8+ T cells in alopecia areata. Following RNA extraction, reverse transcription yielded cDNA that acted as the sequencing template. Using immunoSEQ multiplex PCR, the repertoire was profiled, and TCRdb retains in-frame clones only, with some absent. The repertoire consists of 140,000 or so clones, with 45% to 60% occurring once and the leading ten covering approximately 0.99%. The starting material was CD4+ T cells sorted from blood, obtained at week 0. These receptor sequences come from a human donor with alopecia areata.

Worth noting for this clone: The sample contains more than one DNA sequence encoding this CDR3. The gene calls are TRBV28 and TRBJ2-1; 7 bases line up with TRBD2. The CDR3 has 14 amino acids. In germline, CDR1 is MDHEN, CDR2 SYDVKM. Germline trimming cut 3 bases from V and 6 bases from J; bases unmatched to any gene: 5. This CDR3 reads CASSFPGGGNEQFF. For the CDR3, the DNA is TGTGCCAGCAGTTTTCCGGGAGGAGGCAATGAGCAGTTCTTC.

V is TRBV19 and J is TRBJ1-4; 7 bases line up with TRBD1. In germline, CDR1 is LNHDA, CDR2 SQIVND (reference sequence). The CDR3 runs 14 residues. Losses at the gene ends were 6 bases for V and 5 bases for J; bases not matched to a gene: 6. CDR3 in amino acids: CASSDRATNEKLFF. CDR3 nucleotide sequence: TGTGCCAGTAGCGACAGGGCCACGAATGAAAAACTGTTTTTT.

The sample holds a few counts of this clone. V usage is TRBV11-2 and J usage is TRBJ1-2; D not resolved. The V end lost 1 base, the J end lost 7 bases, and 10 bases lay between the germline ends. Germline V gives CDR1 SGHAT, CDR2 FQNNGV. This CDR3 spans 13 amino acids. The CDR3 region is CASSLGGGSGYTF. The CDR3 nucleotides are TGTGCCAGCAGCTTAGGAGGCGGCTCTGGCTACACCTTC.

A few counts support this clone. The chain couples TRBV27 to TRBJ2-1; TRBD2 agrees at 7 bases. The CDR3 contains 13 residues. Unmatched junction bases numbered 6, after V lost 6 bases and J lost 7 bases. From germline, CDR1 is MNHEY and CDR2 SMNVEV (reference sequence). DNA of the CDR3: TGTGCCAGCAGACTAGCGATTTCGAATGAGCAGTTCTTC. It is translated as CASRLAISNEQFF.

The chain recombines TRBV5-6 with TRBJ1-2; D may be TRBD1 (5 bases). The CDR3 is made up of 13 amino acids. Between the trimmed V and J ends, which lost 0 bases and 5 bases, there was a span of 8 bases. Germline V gene sequence: CDR1 SGHDT, CDR2 YYEEEE. CDR3 amino acids: CASSLGDRYGYTF. In DNA, the CDR3 is TGTGCCAGCAGCTTGGGAGACAGATATGGCTACACCTTC.

This chain uses TRBV18 with TRBJ1-1, with D perhaps TRBD1 (5 bases). V was pared by 5 bases and J by 1 base, with 11 bases between. The CDR3 totals 14 residues. Germline-derived CDR1 and CDR2 are KGHSH and LQKENI. In DNA form, the CDR3 reads TGTGCCAGCTCAGAAAACACAGGGAACACTGAAGCTTTCTTT. Protein: CASSENTGNTEAFF.

The gene calls are TRBV28 and TRBJ2-4, with 11 bases fitting TRBD2. V gave up 5 bases and J gave up 3 bases; unmatched junction bases: 9. The CDR3 loop spans 17 amino acids. Germline V lookup: CDR1 MDHEN, CDR2 SYDVKM. This chain's CDR3 is CASSPSSGTSGKNIQYF. CDR3 sequence (DNA): TGTGCCAGCAGTCCGTCATCTGGGACTAGCGGCAAAAACATTCAGTACTTC. The full variable domain, with the rest looked up from reference TRBV28 and TRBJ2-4, is DVKVTQSSRYLVKRTGEKVFLECVQDMDHENMFWYRQDPGLGLRLIYFSYDVKMKEKGDIPEGYSVSREKKERFSLILESASTNQTSMYLCASSPSSGTSGKNIQYFGAGTRLSVL.

V and J are TRBV7-2 and TRBJ1-3; weak D call: TRBD1 (5 bases). Germline loops: CDR1 SGHTA, CDR2 FQGNSA. V was trimmed by 8 bases and J by 2 bases, leaving 13 bases between them. The CDR3 runs 14 residues. CDR3: CASWRGNAGNTIYF. The CDR3 region has the DNA TGTGCCAGCTGGAGGGGAAATGCTGGAAACACCATATATTTT. Filled out from reference TRBV7-2 and TRBJ1-3, the complete variable domain reads GAGVSQSPSNKVTEKGKDVELRCDPISGHTALYWYRQSLGQGLEFLIYFQGNSAPDKSGLPSDRFSAERTGGSVSTLTIQRTQQEDSAVYLCASWRGNAGNTIYFGEGSWLTVV.

The chain carries TRBV30 and TRBJ2-5, with D possibly matching TRBD2 (5 bases). The CDR3 consists of 13 residues. In germline, CDR1 is GTSNPN, CDR2 SVGIG (reference sequence). V was shortened by 0 bases and J by 3 bases, with 8 bases between the two germline ends. DNA for the CDR3: TGTGCCTGGAGTGTAGGGAGAGAAGAGACCCAGTACTTC. Translation gives CAWSVGREETQYF.

The chain links TRBV11-3 to TRBJ1-1; 7 bases line up with TRBD1. Germline CDR1 is SGHNT and CDR2 is YENEEA. This CDR3 spans 12 amino acids. J was trimmed by 10 bases and V by 5 bases; bases with no gene match: 7. CDR3 sequence: CASSRTGTAAFF. The CDR3 nucleotides read TGTGCCAGCAGCCGAACCGGGACAGCAGCTTTCTTT.

This clone was seen only a few times. The V and J genes are TRBV25-1 and TRBJ2-1; TRBD1 or TRBD2 may be the D gene (5 bases each). Trimming pared 2 bases from V and 4 bases from J, leaving 18 bases between. The germline V gene encodes CDR1 MGHDK and CDR2 SYGVNS. The length of the CDR3 is 17 residues. Here the CDR3 DNA reads TGTGCCAGCAGTGAAAATAGTGGGGGTCCATTGTACAATGAGCAGTTCTTC. Translating it yields CASSENSGGPLYNEQFF.

This rearrangement joins TRBV7-9 to TRBJ1-2, with 12 positions matching TRBD1. CDR1 is SEHNR and CDR2 is FQNEAQ in the germline V gene (reference sequence). The trim removed 5 bases at V and 7 bases at J, leaving 8 bases unmatched. The CDR3 covers 15 residues. CDR3 coding DNA: TGTGCCAGCAGCGCGCCGGGACAGGGGGCGAGTGGCTACACCTTC. It specifies CASSAPGQGASGYTF.

The genes are TRBV25-1 and TRBJ1-5; a possible D gene is TRBD1 (5 bases). Germline CDR1 reads MGHDK; CDR2 reads SYGVNS. With 3 bases removed from V and 4 bases from J, the gap between germline ends came to 13 bases. The CDR3 contains 15 residues. The chain's CDR3 is CASSEGGAGNQPQHF. DNA for the CDR3: TGTGCCAGCAGTGAGGGTGGGGCAGGGAATCAGCCCCAGCATTTT.

CDR3 coding DNA: TGTGCCTGGAGCCTGGGACTAGCGGGTGAAGAGACCCAGTACTTC. It is translated as CAWSLGLAGEETQYF. V and J are TRBV30 and TRBJ2-5, with 12 positions matching TRBD2. CDR1 is GTSNPN and CDR2 is SVGIG in the germline V gene (reference sequence). The CDR3 sequence is 15 residues long. The V gene end was trimmed by 3 bases and the J gene end by 3 bases; junction bases not matched to a gene: 5.

This clone came up once. The chain carries TRBV9 and TRBJ2-5, with 13 bases fitting TRBD2. This CDR3 spans 16 amino acids. The V and J ends lost 2 bases and 7 bases, in that order; junction bases with no gene match: 8. Germline CDR1 and CDR2: SGDLS and YYNGEE. The CDR3 coding sequence is TGTGCCAGCAGCGTCAGACTAGCGGGAGGCCACGGGACCCAGTACTTC. Its translation: CASSVRLAGGHGTQYF.

This clone appeared a few times. The chain couples TRBV20-1 to TRBJ2-5; D is unresolved. From germline, CDR1 is DFQATT and CDR2 SNEGSKA (reference sequence). V gave up 8 bases and J gave up 9 bases, with 7 bases separating them. The CDR3 loop spans 8 amino acids. The CDR3 region is CSPAPQYF. The CDR3 region has the DNA TGCAGTCCGGCCCCCCAGTACTTC.

The rearrangement links TRBV30 to TRBJ2-1; TRBD1 matches 10 bases. The CDR3 contains 15 residues. J was trimmed by 4 bases and V by 3 bases; bases with no gene match: 6. Germline CDR1 and CDR2: GTSNPN and SVGIG (reference sequence). The CDR3 spells CAWSLGQGVYNEQFF. The CDR3 DNA reads as TGTGCCTGGAGCTTAGGACAGGGGGTATACAATGAGCAGTTCTTC.

The V call is TRBV15, the J call TRBJ1-4; D unclear. Between the trimmed V and J ends, which lost 7 bases and 16 bases, there was a span of 22 bases. The CDR3 length is 13 residues. The germline gives CDR1 LNHNV, CDR2 YYDKDF (reference sequence). The CDR3, as DNA: TGTGCCACCACCCTTGGGCCACTAGGCAGACGGTTTTTT. Its translation: CATTLGPLGRRFF.

The V gene is TRBV19, the J gene TRBJ2-7, with D possibly being TRBD1 or TRBD2 (6 bases each). The CDR3 is 16 residues long. V lost 0 bases and J lost 2, with 14 bases in between. Germline-derived CDR1 and CDR2 are LNHDA and SQIVND (reference sequence). DNA for the CDR3: TGTGCCAGTAGTATAGACGGAGGGACAATAACCTACGAGCAGTACTTC. It translates to CASSIDGGTITYEQYF.

The rearrangement links TRBV30 to TRBJ1-5, with D possibly TRBD1 on 5 matching bases. From germline, CDR1 is GTSNPN and CDR2 SVGIG (reference sequence). Between the trimmed V and J ends, which lost 3 bases and 1 base, there was a span of 7 bases. There are 13 residues in the CDR3. The chain's CDR3 is CAWRRGSNQPQHF. CDR3 bases: TGTGCCTGGAGAAGGGGAAGCAATCAGCCCCAGCATTTT.

This chain's CDR3 is CAWSRETGSGGTEAFF. The DNA for the CDR3 is TGTGCCTGGAGTCGGGAGACCGGATCGGGAGGAACTGAAGCTTTCTTT. The V gene is TRBV30, the J gene TRBJ1-1; D is uncertain. Germline CDR1 GTSNPN, CDR2 SVGIG (reference sequence). Trimming took off 2 bases at V and 5 bases at J, with 21 bases between the two ends. The CDR3 extends over 16 amino acids.

The chain couples TRBV9 to TRBJ2-6, with a weak D call TRBD2 (6 bases). With 4 bases removed from V and 0 bases from J, the gap between germline ends came to 17 bases. The CDR3 covers 18 residues. Germline lookup yields CDR1 SGDLS and CDR2 YYNGEE. The CDR3 nucleotides read TGTGCCAGCAGCCCCTTTAGCGGAGACAGCTCTGGGGCCAACGTCCTGACTTTC. It codes for CASSPFSGDSSGANVLTF. Together with reference TRBV9 and TRBJ2-6, the CDR3 gives the full variable domain: DSGVTQTPKHLITATGQRVTLRCSPRSGDLSVYWYQQSLDQGLQFLIQYYNGEERAKGNILERFSAQQFPDLHSELNLSSLELGDSALYFCASSPFSGDSSGANVLTFGAGSRLTVL.

This chain connects TRBV29-1 to TRBJ2-7; D unclear. Germline lookup yields CDR1 SQVTM and CDR2 ANQGSEA. The CDR3 sequence is 12 residues long. Deletions cut 5 bases from V and 0 bases from J, with 8 bases between. The CDR3 coding sequence is TGCAGCGTTTTTGTCAGCTCCTACGAGCAGTACTTC. This sequence encodes CSVFVSSYEQYF.

The chain is built from TRBV11-2 and TRBJ2-5, with 12 bases identical to TRBD1. With 4 bases clipped from V and 5 bases from J, the junction kept 5 bases outside the gene matches. The CDR3 contains 15 residues. Germline V lookup: CDR1 SGHAT, CDR2 FQNNGV. CDR3 region: CASSYGTGGKETQYF. The CDR3 bases are TGTGCCAGCAGCTACGGGACAGGGGGCAAGGAGACCCAGTACTTC.

J is TRBJ2-5 and V is TRBV7-9; 7 bases are shared with TRBD2. The CDR3 has 15 amino acids. From germline, CDR1 is SEHNR and CDR2 FQNEAQ (reference sequence). V was clipped by 3 bases and J by 2 bases; unmatched bases: 6. CDR3 coding DNA: TGTGCCAGCAGCTTCCCGGCTAGCGGTCAAGAGACCCAGTACTTC. Amino acids: CASSFPASGQETQYF. Looking up the rest from reference TRBV7-9 and TRBJ2-5 gives the full variable domain: DTGVSQNPRHKITKRGQNVTFRCDPISEHNRLYWYRQTLGQGPEFLTYFQNEAQLEKSRLLSDRFSAERPKGSFSTLEIQRTEQGDSAMYLCASSFPASGQETQYFGPGTRLLVL.

CDR3 DNA sequence: TGTGCCAGCAGTTACTTTAGCGGGAGGGCCTCCTACGAGCAGTACTTC. Protein: CASSYFSGRASYEQYF. The rearrangement joins TRBV6-5 to TRBJ2-7; TRBD2 agrees at 11 bases. Unmatched junction bases numbered 2, after V lost 1 base and J lost 0 bases. This CDR3 has 16 amino acids. The V gene's germline CDR1 is MNHEY and CDR2 SVGAGI.